The next 11 T cell receptor beta chains were all read from a single sample in a study of T cells in Graves' hyperthyroidism and ophthalmopathy. TCR beta CDR3 region amplification was performed from RNA transcripts. The HTBI primer set served for first-round RT-PCR of the TCR CDR3. A single record per CDR3 protein comes from TCRdb applying MiXCR to the multiplex PCR reads. The sample includes 550,000 to 850,000 distinct CDR3 sequences, roughly a sixth of them seen just once. Sample: blood. The receptors derive from a woman between 45 and 65 years old with Graves' hyperthyroidism that later progressed to Graves' ophthalmopathy.

This clonotype was detected ten times or more. This chain connects TRBV2 to TRBJ1-1; possibly TRBD1 for D (5 bases). The CDR3 contains 13 residues. The germline CDR1 and CDR2 sequences are SNHLY and FYNNEI. Trimming cost V 5 bases and J 3 bases, with 10 bases left between them. The CDR3: CASSKDSYTEAFF. Here the CDR3 DNA reads TGTGCCAGCAGTAAAGACAGCTACACTGAAGCTTTCTTT. Full variable domain (remainder filled in from reference TRBV2 and TRBJ1-1): EPEVTQTPSHQVTQMGQEVILRCVPISNHLYFYWYRQILGQKVEFLVSFYNNEISEKSEIFDDQFSVERPDGSNFTLKIRSTKLEDSAMYFCASSKDSYTEAFFGQGTRLTVV.

This rearrangement joins TRBV7-9 to TRBJ1-3; D is possibly TRBD1 (6 bases). Trimming removed 4 bases from V and 3 bases from J, with 16 bases in between. The CDR3 is made up of 16 amino acids. Germline V gene data show CDR1 as SEHNR and CDR2 as FQNEAQ (reference sequence). CDR3 DNA: TGTGCCAGCAGCTCCCCAGGGGCTGGAGTTGGAAACACCATATATTTT. It is translated as CASSSPGAGVGNTIYF.

This clonotype was found many times. The V gene is TRBV5-8, the J gene TRBJ1-2, with D possibly being TRBD1 (6 bases). Between the trimmed V and J ends, which lost 4 bases and 4 bases, there was a span of 17 bases. CDR1 and CDR2 (germline): SGHTS, YDEGEE. The CDR3 totals 15 residues. The CDR3 region has the DNA TGTGCCAGCAGCGTGCTGGACAGCCGTTTCTATGGCTACACCTTC. Translated: CASSVLDSRFYGYTF.

This clonotype was counted between two and nine times. This clone may be a read error of a much larger clone one base away. V is TRBV18 and J is TRBJ1-4; no definite D call. CDR1 is KGHSH, CDR2 LQKENI, per germline. The CDR3 totals 12 residues. The DNA for the CDR3 is TGTGCCAGCTCACCACTACCCGAAAAACTGGTTTTT. Translation: CASSPLPEKLVF. Complete variable domain (other parts from reference TRBV18 and TRBJ1-4): NAGVMQNPRHLVRRRGQEARLRCSPMKGHSHVYWYRQLPEEGLKFMVYLQKENIIDESGMPKERFSAEFPKEGPSILRIQQVVRGDSAAYFCASSPLPEKLVFGSGTQLSVL.

Only a few counts were recorded for this clonotype. J is TRBJ1-2 and V is TRBV10-3, with 7 bases that match TRBD1. V shed 3 bases, J shed 5 bases, and the junction held 9 bases outside the gene matches. Germline CDR1 ENHRY, CDR2 SYGVKD. The CDR3 covers 15 residues. CDR3 DNA sequence: TGTGCCATCAGTGAACCAACGACAGGGTCTTATGGCTACACCTTC. Encoded protein: CAISEPTTGSYGYTF.

The chain recombines TRBV9 with TRBJ2-7; perhaps TRBD1 as D (5 bases). Germline loops: CDR1 SGDLS, CDR2 YYNGEE. CDR3 length: 13 amino acids. Between the trimmed V and J ends, which lost 0 bases and 6 bases, there was a span of 10 bases. As DNA, the CDR3 is TGTGCCAGCAGCGTAGTTGGGGCGTCCGAGCAGTACTTC. It yields the protein CASSVVGASEQYF.

This clonotype was observed many times. The chain employs TRBV5-1 and TRBJ1-2; the match to TRBD1 covers 9 bases. The CDR3 contains 14 residues. J was trimmed by 4 bases and V by 2 bases; bases with no gene match: 3. In germline, CDR1 is SGHRS, CDR2 YFSETQ. CDR3 sequence: CASSFGQGPYGYTF. CDR3 in DNA: TGCGCCAGCAGCTTCGGACAGGGGCCCTATGGCTACACCTTC.

This clonotype was seen a handful of times. V gene TRBV5-1 combines with J gene TRBJ2-5; 10 nucleotides match TRBD1. The CDR3 runs 16 residues. V dropped 4 bases and J dropped 2; count of bases not matched to a gene: 8. From germline, CDR1 is SGHRS and CDR2 YFSETQ. CDR3 sequence reads: CASSRTPGQGQETQYF. In nucleotides, the CDR3 is TGCGCCAGCAGCCGGACCCCGGGACAGGGGCAAGAGACCCAGTACTTC.

The chain carries TRBV20-1 and TRBJ2-7; D call uncertain. This CDR3 has 13 amino acids. V was cut by 0 bases and J by 2 bases, with 8 bases left in between. CDR1 and CDR2 (germline): DFQATT, SNEGSKA (reference sequence). The CDR3: CSARDAETYEQYF. The DNA of the CDR3 is TGCAGTGCTAGAGATGCGGAGACCTACGAGCAGTACTTC.

This clonotype was seen at least ten times. The DNA for the CDR3 is TGTGCCAGCAGCAGAGGAGGGCAGGGTGAAGCTTTCTTT. Its protein is CASSRGGQGEAFF. The chain carries TRBV11-2 and TRBJ1-1, with a tentative D call TRBD1 (5 bases). There are 13 residues in the CDR3. CDR1 and CDR2 from the germline V gene are SGHAT and FQNNGV. Trimming cost V 5 bases and J 7 bases, with 14 bases left between them.

The chain carries TRBV6-1 and TRBJ1-1; the D gene is possibly TRBD1 (6 bases). CDR1 and CDR2 from the germline V gene are MNHNS and SASEGT. This CDR3 region has 14 residues. CDR3 sequence (DNA): TGTGCGAGTTTCTCCTCGACAGGCAACACTGAAGCTTTCTTT. This codes for CASFSSTGNTEAFF.